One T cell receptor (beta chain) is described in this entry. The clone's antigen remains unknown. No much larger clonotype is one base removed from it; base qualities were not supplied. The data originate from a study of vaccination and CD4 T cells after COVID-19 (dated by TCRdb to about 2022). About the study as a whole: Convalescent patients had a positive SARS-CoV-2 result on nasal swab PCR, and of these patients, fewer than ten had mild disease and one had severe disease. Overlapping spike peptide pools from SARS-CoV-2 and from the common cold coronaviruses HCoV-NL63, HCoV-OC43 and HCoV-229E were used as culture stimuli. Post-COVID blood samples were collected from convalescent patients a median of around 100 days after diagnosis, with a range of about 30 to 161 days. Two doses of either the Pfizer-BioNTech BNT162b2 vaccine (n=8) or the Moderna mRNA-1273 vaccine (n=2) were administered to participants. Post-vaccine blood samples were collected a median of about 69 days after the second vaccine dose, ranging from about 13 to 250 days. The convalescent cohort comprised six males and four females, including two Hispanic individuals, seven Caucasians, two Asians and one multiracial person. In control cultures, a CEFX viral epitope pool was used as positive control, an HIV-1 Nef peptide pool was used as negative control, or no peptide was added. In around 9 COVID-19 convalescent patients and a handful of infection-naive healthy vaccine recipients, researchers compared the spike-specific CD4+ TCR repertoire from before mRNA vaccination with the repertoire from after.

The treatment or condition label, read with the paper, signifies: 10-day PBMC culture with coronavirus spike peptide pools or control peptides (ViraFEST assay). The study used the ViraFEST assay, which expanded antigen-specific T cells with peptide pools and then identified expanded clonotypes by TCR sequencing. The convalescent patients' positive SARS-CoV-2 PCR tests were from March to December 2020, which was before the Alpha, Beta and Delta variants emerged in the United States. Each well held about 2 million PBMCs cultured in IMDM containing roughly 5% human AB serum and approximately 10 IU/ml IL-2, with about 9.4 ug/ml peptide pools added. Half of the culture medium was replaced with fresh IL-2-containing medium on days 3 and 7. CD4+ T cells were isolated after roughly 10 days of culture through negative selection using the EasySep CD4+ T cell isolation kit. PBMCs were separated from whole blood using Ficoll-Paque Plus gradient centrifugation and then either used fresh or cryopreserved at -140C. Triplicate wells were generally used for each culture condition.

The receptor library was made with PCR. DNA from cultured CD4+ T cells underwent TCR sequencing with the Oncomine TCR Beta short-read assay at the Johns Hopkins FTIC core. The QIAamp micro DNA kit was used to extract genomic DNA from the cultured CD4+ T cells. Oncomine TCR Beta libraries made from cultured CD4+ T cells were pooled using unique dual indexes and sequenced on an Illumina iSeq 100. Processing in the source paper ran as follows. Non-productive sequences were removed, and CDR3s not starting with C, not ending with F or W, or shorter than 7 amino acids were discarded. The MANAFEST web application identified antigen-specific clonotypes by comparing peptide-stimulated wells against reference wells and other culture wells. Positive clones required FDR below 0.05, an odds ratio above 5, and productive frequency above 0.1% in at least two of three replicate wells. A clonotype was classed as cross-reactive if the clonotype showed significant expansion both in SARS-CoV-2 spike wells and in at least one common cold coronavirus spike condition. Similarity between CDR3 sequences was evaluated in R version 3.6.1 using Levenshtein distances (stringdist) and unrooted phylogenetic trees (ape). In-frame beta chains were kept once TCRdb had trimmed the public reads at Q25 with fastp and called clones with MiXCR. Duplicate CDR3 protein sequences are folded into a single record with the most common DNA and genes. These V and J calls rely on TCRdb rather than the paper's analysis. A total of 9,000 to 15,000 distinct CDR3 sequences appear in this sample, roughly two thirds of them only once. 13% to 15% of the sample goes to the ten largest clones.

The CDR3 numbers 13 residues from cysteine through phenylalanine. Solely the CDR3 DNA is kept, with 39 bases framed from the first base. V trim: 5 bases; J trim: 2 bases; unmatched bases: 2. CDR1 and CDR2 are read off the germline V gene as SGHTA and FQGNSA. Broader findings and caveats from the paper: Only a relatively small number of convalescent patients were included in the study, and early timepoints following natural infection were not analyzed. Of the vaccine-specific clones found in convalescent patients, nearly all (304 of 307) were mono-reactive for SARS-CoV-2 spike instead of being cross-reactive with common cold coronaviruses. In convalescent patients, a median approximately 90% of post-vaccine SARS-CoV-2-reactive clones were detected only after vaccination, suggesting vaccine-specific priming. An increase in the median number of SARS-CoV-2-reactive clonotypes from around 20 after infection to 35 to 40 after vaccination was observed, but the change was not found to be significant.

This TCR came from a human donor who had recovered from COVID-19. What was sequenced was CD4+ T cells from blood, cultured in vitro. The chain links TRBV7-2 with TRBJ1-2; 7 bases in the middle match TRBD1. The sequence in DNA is TGTGCCAGCAGCAAGGGACAGAACTATGGCTACACCTTC. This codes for CASSKGQNYGYTF.